This is a list of T cell receptor beta chains from one sample in a study of vaccination effects on CD4 cells after COVID-19. These receptors' targets are unknown. The protocol was immunoSEQ multiplex PCR, while the TCRdb copy is restricted to in-frame clones and leaves out a portion. The sample includes about 40,000 clones, 65% to 75% seen only once; the top ten take under 10%. The specimen comprised CD4+ T cells from PBMCs cultured without peptide, sampled after COVID-19 vaccination. Every receptor here comes from a human donor who received a COVID-19 vaccine. CDR3s include the opening cysteine and the closing phenylalanine or tryptophan. A D gene is named only where the DNA matches it firmly. Where a row states a size, it is once, few, many or the class of an expanded clone; other rows omit it.

TRBJ1-4	TRBV7-2	NA	NA	CASSLAAGSYEKLFF	TGTGCCAGCAGCTTAGCAGCGGGATCTTATGAAAAACTGTTTTTT
TRBJ1-1	TRBV7-9	NA	NA	CASSLALSRSVGNTEAFF	TGTGCCAGCAGCTTAGCCTTATCGAGGTCCGTAGGGAACACTGAAGCTTTCTTT
TRBJ1-2	TRBV30	TRBD1	NA	CAWSVGRGDGGYTF	TGTGCCTGGAGTGTAGGCAGGGGGGATGGTGGCTACACCTTC
TRBJ1-6	TRBV5-1	NA	few	CASSSSGYNSPLHF	TGCGCCAGCAGCTCCTCAGGGTACAATTCACCCCTCCACTTT
TRBJ1-5	TRBV6-5	TRBD1	few	CASSRYRGGNQPQHF	TGTGCCAGCAGCCGTTACAGGGGTGGCAATCAGCCCCAGCATTTT
TRBJ1-1	TRBV7-2	TRBD1	NA	CASSPLGGTGVMNTEAFF	TGTGCCAGCAGCCCGTTGGGCGGGACAGGGGTTATGAACACTGAAGCTTTCTTT
TRBJ1-6	TRBV6-5	NA	NA	CAGALSSYNSPLHF	TGTGCCGGAGCCCTAAGCTCCTATAATTCACCCCTCCACTTT
TRBJ2-3	TRBV10-3	TRBD2	once	CAISRSGGGTDTQYF	TGTGCCATCAGCCGATCGGGGGGAGGCACAGATACGCAGTATTTT
TRBJ2-5	TRBV19	TRBD2	NA	CASSIAGGFWQETQYF	TGTGCCAGTAGTATAGCGGGGGGGTTTTGGCAAGAGACCCAGTACTTC
TRBJ2-7	TRBV6-5	TRBD1	NA	CASSYGQGTYSYEQYF	TGTGCCAGCAGTTACGGACAGGGGACCTATTCCTACGAGCAGTACTTC
TRBJ2-3	TRBV19	NA	NA	CASSIRPRVPDTQYF	TGTGCCAGTAGCATTCGCCCCCGGGTCCCAGATACGCAGTATTTT
TRBJ2-7	TRBV11-2	NA	NA	CASSLATGAYEQYF	TGTGCCAGCAGCTTAGCGACAGGAGCCTACGAGCAGTACTTC
TRBJ1-2	TRBV30	TRBD1	once	CAWRPTGTGDGYTF	TGTGCCTGGAGGCCGACCGGGACAGGGGATGGCTACACCTTC
TRBJ2-7	TRBV5-4	NA	NA	CASSLVGGGVAYEQYF	TGTGCCAGCAGCTTAGTAGGAGGGGGGGTTGCCTACGAGCAGTACTTC
TRBJ2-4	TRBV30	NA	NA	CAWEQVAKNIQYF	TGTGCCTGGGAACAGGTAGCCAAAAACATTCAGTACTTC
TRBJ2-3	TRBV6-4	NA	NA	CASSDSNPPDTQYF	TGTGCCAGCAGTGACTCGAATCCCCCAGATACGCAGTATTTT
TRBJ2-5	TRBV5-1	NA	few	CASTRGSDQETQYF	TGCGCCAGCACCCGAGGGAGCGACCAAGAGACCCAGTACTTC
TRBJ1-1	TRBV11-3	NA	NA	CASSLTRDSEAFF	TGTGCCAGCAGCCTTACCCGGGACTCTGAAGCTTTCTTT
TRBJ2-5	TRBV18	TRBD2	NA	CASSLSSGGKETQYF	TGTGCCAGCTCACTAAGTAGCGGGGGTAAAGAGACCCAGTACTTC
TRBJ2-6	TRBV19	TRBD1	NA	CASSMGTGVGANVLTF	TGTGCCAGTAGTATGGGGACAGGGGTGGGGGCCAACGTCCTGACTTTC
TRBJ2-6	TRBV5-1	NA	NA	CASSLESGLSGANVLTF	TGCGCCAGCAGCTTGGAGTCGGGGCTCTCTGGGGCCAACGTCCTGACTTTC
TRBJ1-1	TRBV2	NA	NA	CASSGQPNTEAFF	TGTGCCAGCAGTGGGCAGCCTAACACTGAAGCTTTCTTT
TRBJ2-2	TRBV30	TRBD2	NA	CAWTDTRGGHSNTGELFF	TGTGCCTGGACGGACACCCGGGGGGGCCATTCGAACACCGGGGAGCTGTTTTTT
TRBJ2-1	TRBV5-6	NA	NA	CASSLNRYNEQFF	TGTGCCAGCAGCTTGAACAGATACAATGAGCAGTTCTTC
TRBJ1-2	TRBV3-1/TRBV3-2	TRBD1	NA	CASSASDRDSGYTF	TGTGCCAGCAGCGCCTCGGACAGGGACTCTGGCTACACCTTC
TRBJ1-5	TRBV20-1	NA	few	CSASYLRPQHF	TGCAGTGCTAGTTACCTTCGGCCCCAGCATTTT
TRBJ2-1	TRBV4-1	TRBD2	NA	CASSQGGGTSGTYNEQFF	TGCGCCAGCAGCCAAGGTGGTGGGACTAGCGGAACATACAATGAGCAGTTCTTC
TRBJ1-2	TRBV6-1	TRBD1	few	CASSEAGGTVGYTF	TGTGCCAGCAGTGAAGCGGGTGGGACAGTTGGCTACACCTTC
TRBJ2-7	TRBV6-5	TRBD1	few	CASRRTGTYEQYF	TGTGCCAGCAGAAGGACAGGTACCTACGAGCAGTACTTC
TRBJ2-1	TRBV24-1	NA	NA	CATSGPGVGAQDEQFF	TGTGCCACCAGTGGCCCAGGTGTGGGGGCGCAAGATGAGCAGTTCTTC
TRBJ1-5	TRBV20-1	NA	few	CSASDRRELGAQHF	TGCAGTGCTAGTGACAGGAGGGAGTTAGGGGCCCAGCATTTT
TRBJ2-1	TRBV27	NA	NA	CASYSPGTHLGGQFF	TGTGCCAGCTACAGCCCGGGGACACACCTTGGGGGGCAGTTCTTC
TRBJ2-3	TRBV11-1	NA	NA	CASTPQTITDTQYF	TGTGCCAGCACCCCGCAGACCATCACAGATACGCAGTATTTT
TRBJ2-3	TRBV2	TRBD2	NA	CASGYGLAGGHTDTQYF	TGTGCCAGCGGGTACGGTCTAGCGGGGGGCCACACAGATACGCAGTATTTT
TRBJ2-7	TRBV15	NA	NA	CATSREGGGLSYEQYF	TGTGCCACCAGCAGAGAAGGAGGGGGCCTTTCCTACGAGCAGTACTTC
TRBJ2-3	TRBV19	NA	NA	CASSTARGAGADTQYF	TGTGCCAGTAGTACGGCCCGGGGGGCCGGCGCAGATACGCAGTATTTT